Each of the 5 T cell receptor beta chains below was sequenced from the same sample in a study of blood T cell repertoires in COVID-19. Only in-frame clones appear in the TCRdb table, and some are missing; sequencing was by immunoSEQ multiplex PCR. The repertoire has roughly 160,000 clones, about 88% of them found once; the top ten carry approximately 2%. Source material: peripheral blood. Every receptor here comes from a man over 45 who had recovered from COVID-19.

This clone has only one observation. The chain links TRBV6-6 to TRBJ2-7, with 10 bases that match TRBD1. Germline CDR1 is MNHNY and CDR2 is SVGAGI (reference sequence). The CDR3 extends over 15 amino acids. With V trimmed by 10 bases and J by 2 bases, 11 bases remained unmatched. The CDR3 nucleotides are TGTGCCACCCAGGCCCCGGACAGGGGGACCTACGAGCAGTACTTC. Encoded protein: CATQAPDRGTYEQYF.

In its sample, this clone was seen once. The V and J genes are TRBV9 and TRBJ2-2, with 8 bases matching TRBD1. This CDR3 contains 16 residues. After removal of 4 bases from V and 7 bases from J, the junction contained 12 bases not matched to a gene. Germline V CDR1 and CDR2: SGDLS, YYNGEE. The CDR3 reads CASSSLGQGWDGELFF. The CDR3 DNA reads as TGTGCCAGCAGCTCCCTTGGACAGGGATGGGACGGGGAGCTGTTTTTT.

V usage is TRBV19 and J usage is TRBJ2-2, with TRBD1 matching 10 bases. The V gene's germline CDR1 is LNHDA and CDR2 SQIVND (reference sequence). V was clipped by 4 bases and J by 0 bases; unmatched bases: 11. The CDR3 consists of 19 residues. The CDR3 nucleotides are TGTGCCAGTAGTACCACAAGACAGGGGGCGCGGTCGAACACCGGGGAGCTGTTTTTT. It codes for CASSTTRQGARSNTGELFF.

The chain is built from TRBV30 and TRBJ1-2, with D possibly matching TRBD1 (5 bases). Germline loops: CDR1 GTSNPN, CDR2 SVGIG (reference sequence). Trimming stripped 3 bases from V and 4 bases from J, with 12 bases between. The CDR3 runs 13 residues. CDR3 sequence (DNA): TGTGCCTGGAGGAAAAGGGGCGTCTATGGCTACACCTTC. The encoded protein is CAWRKRGVYGYTF. Supplemented by reference TRBV30 and TRBJ1-2, the full variable domain reads SQTIHQWPATLVQPVGSPLSLECTVEGTSNPNLYWYRQAAGRGLQLLFYSVGIGQISSEVPQNLSASRPQDRQFILSSKKLLLSDSGFYLCAWRKRGVYGYTFGSGTRLTVV.

This chain links TRBV7-6 with TRBJ2-1; D unresolved. The germline CDR1 and CDR2 sequences are SGHVS and FNYEAQ. V lost 5 bases to trimming and J lost 5 bases, with 10 bases between them. The CDR3 extends over 13 amino acids. The CDR3 coding sequence is TGTGCCAGCAGCCCAGGATTGAACAATGAGCAGTTCTTC. It specifies CASSPGLNNEQFF.